The clone carrying this TCR beta chain has more than one count but fewer than ten. Its antigen is as yet unknown. The data derive from a study of CD8 T cells in ankylosing spondylitis. As the method for making TCR beta libraries, quantitative 5'-RACE with molecular barcodes was used. TCRdb reprocessed the 5' RACE reads with MiXCR, giving one entry per CDR3 protein. The sample consists of about 160,000 distinct CDR3 sequences, 15% to 20% of them appearing once. The CDR3 length is 18 residues. The V gene's germline CDR1 is SGHVS and CDR2 FNYEAQ. The V end lost 1 base, the J end lost 4 bases, and 19 bases lay between the germline ends. General study points: Disease-linked clones bore a CD8+ phenotype, appearing relatively rarely in peripheral blood. Typical of ankylosing spondylitis blood, it appeared, was a TCR beta motif of roughly eight highly homologous variants. In the blood and synovial fluid of reactive arthritis, some motif variants had been previously reported.

The chain combines TRBV7-6 with TRBJ2-2; D tentatively fits TRBD1 or TRBD2 (5 bases each). Sequenced material: blood, either unsorted or a sorted T cell fraction (not recorded which). The sequence came from a male donor with ankylosing spondylitis or in good health (not recorded which). CDR3 protein: CASSLESGRNPRTGELFF. Written as DNA, the CDR3 is TGTGCCAGCAGCTTAGAGTCGGGACGGAACCCTCGCACCGGGGAGCTGTTTTTT.